Below, 32 T cell receptor beta chains from the same sample are listed, as sequenced in a study of T cells expressing NK-cell markers. TCRdb reprocessed the 5' RACE reads, keeping one entry per CDR3 protein, no DNA. The sample's table shows about 380,000 distinct CDR3 sequences. The sample comprised blood T cells: a sorted CD56 or NKG2C T cell subset, CD4+ or CD8+ T cells, or bulk PBMC T cells (not recorded which). Receptors originate from a man aged 18-75 years in good health.

The chain carries TRBV7-6 and TRBJ2-1; TCRdb's D call, TRBD1, is unchecked because there is no DNA. Germline V lookup: CDR1 SGHVS, CDR2 FNYEAQ. This CDR3 has 15 amino acids. CDR3 in amino acids: CASSQSGGWSGEQFF.

The chain employs TRBV19 and TRBJ1-1; with no DNA, the TCRdb D assignment of TRBD1 cannot be verified. CDR3 length: 15 residues. CDR1 and CDR2 (germline): LNHDA, SQIVND (reference sequence). This CDR3 is CASSPRAFVNTEAFF.

V is TRBV9 and J is TRBJ2-1; the TRBD2 assignment by TCRdb is unverifiable without DNA. The CDR3 spans 14 residues. Germline V gene lookup returns CDR1 SGDLS and CDR2 YYNGEE. The CDR3 loop reads CASSPPETFNEQFF.

This sequence joins TRBV7-2 and TRBJ2-1; as DNA is missing, the TRBD1 call by TCRdb cannot be tested. This CDR3 region has 13 residues. Germline V gives CDR1 SGHTA, CDR2 FQGNSA. This CDR3 is CASSFTGGGEQFF.

The rearrangement uses TRBV11-1 and TRBJ2-1; TCRdb selects TRBD1, and the lack of DNA leaves this call unchecked. CDR3 length: 15 amino acids. CDR1 SGHAT and CDR2 FQDESV come from the germline V gene (reference sequence). The CDR3 here is CASSFEGGGIGEQFF. The whole variable domain, remainder taken from reference TRBV11-1 and TRBJ2-1, is EAEVAQSPRYKITEKSQAVAFWCDPISGHATLYWYRQILGQGPELLVQFQDESVVDDSQLPKDRFSAERLKGVDSTLKIQPAELGDSAMYLCASSFEGGGIGEQFFGPGTRLTVL.

The chain joins TRBV9 to TRBJ1-3. Germline V CDR1 and CDR2: SGDLS, YYNGEE. This CDR3 has 15 residues. This CDR3 is CASSVNPNSGNTIYF.

The rearrangement uses TRBV4-2 and TRBJ2-6; there is no DNA to check the TCRdb D call of TRBD1. CDR3 length: 19 residues. Germline CDR1 reads LGHNA; CDR2 reads YNFKEQ. The CDR3 reads CASSHRERGGMSGANVLTF.

The chain employs TRBV7-2 and TRBJ2-7; there is no DNA to check the TCRdb D call of TRBD2. Germline CDR1 and CDR2: SGHTA and FQGNSA. The CDR3 is 15 residues long. The CDR3 region is CASSQRLAGAYEQYF.

The J gene is TRBJ1-2, the V gene TRBV20-1; TCRdb returns TRBD1, unconfirmable since there is no DNA. Germline CDR1 and CDR2: DFQATT and SNEGSKA (reference sequence). The CDR3 has 13 residues. CDR3 in amino acids: CSARGQVSYGYTF.

V is TRBV6-6 and J is TRBJ2-7. CDR1 MNHNY and CDR2 SVGAGI come from the germline V gene (reference sequence). The CDR3 loop spans 12 amino acids. CDR3 region: CATRGRLYEQYF.

V is TRBV5-1 and J is TRBJ2-3; the D call of TRBD1 rests on TCRdb alone, since no DNA is present to check it. The CDR3 extends over 16 amino acids. The germline V gene has CDR1 SGHRS and CDR2 YFSETQ. CDR3 sequence reads: CASSPGDRTSTDTQYF.

The V and J genes are TRBV19 and TRBJ2-1; TCRdb selects TRBD1, and the lack of DNA leaves this call unchecked. The CDR3 is 15 residues long. Looked up from germline, CDR1 is LNHDA and CDR2 is SQIVND (reference sequence). CDR3 residues: CASSIGGTGGRLQFF.

This rearrangement joins TRBV7-6 to TRBJ2-7. This CDR3 contains 15 residues. Germline CDR1 is SGHVS and CDR2 is FNYEAQ. CDR3 protein: CASSLERGSSYEQYF.

The chain couples TRBV20-1 to TRBJ1-5. Germline V gene data show CDR1 as DFQATT and CDR2 as SNEGSKA (reference sequence). CDR3 length: 12 amino acids. The CDR3 spells CSGGGQNQPQHF.

The V and J genes are TRBV2 and TRBJ1-4; TCRdb's D call of TRBD1 is untestable without DNA. The CDR3 spans 13 residues. Germline CDR1 reads SNHLY; CDR2 reads FYNNEI. CDR3 sequence: CASSGTGARKLFF. The full variable domain, its missing parts supplied by reference TRBV2 and TRBJ1-4, is EPEVTQTPSHQVTQMGQEVILRCVPISNHLYFYWYRQILGQKVEFLVSFYNNEISEKSEIFDDQFSVERPDGSNFTLKIRSTKLEDSAMYFCASSGTGARKLFFGSGTQLSVL.

V and J are TRBV29-1 and TRBJ2-5; the TRBD1 assignment by TCRdb is unverifiable without DNA. From germline, CDR1 is SQVTM and CDR2 ANQGSEA. There are 13 residues in the CDR3. The CDR3 region is CSVEWTGAETQYF.

The chain carries TRBV11-2 and TRBJ1-2; TCRdb proposes TRBD1, but this gene call is untestable without DNA. This CDR3 spans 14 amino acids. Per the germline V gene, CDR1 is SGHAT and CDR2 is FQNNGV. This chain's CDR3 is CASSLDGGGYGYTF.

The chain recombines TRBV28 with TRBJ1-5; absent DNA, TCRdb's TRBD1 call cannot be checked. This CDR3 has 15 residues. Per germline, CDR1 MDHEN and CDR2 SYDVKM. This CDR3 reads CASSPSTGFNQPQHF.

This chain connects TRBV12-3 or TRBV12-4 to TRBJ2-7. The CDR3 consists of 13 residues. CDR3 in amino acids: CASSLSQLYEQYF.

The chain combines TRBV7-2 with TRBJ1-4; as DNA is missing, the TRBD1 call by TCRdb cannot be tested. The CDR3 length is 15 residues. Per the germline V gene, CDR1 is SGHTA and CDR2 is FQGNSA. The CDR3 loop is CASSSGGQGGEKLFF.

The J gene is TRBJ2-1, the V gene TRBV12-3 or TRBV12-4; lacking DNA, the TRBD2 call made by TCRdb goes unchecked. The CDR3 sequence is 19 residues long. The chain's CDR3 is CASSLQLAGGPFSYNEQFF.

CDR3: CASSLWGAGTDTGELFF. The chain couples TRBV5-1 to TRBJ2-2; the D call of TRBD1 rests on TCRdb alone, since no DNA is present to check it. The CDR3 sequence is 17 residues long. Germline V gives CDR1 SGHRS, CDR2 YFSETQ. The entire variable domain, with the rest obtained from reference TRBV5-1 and TRBJ2-2, is as follows: KAGVTQTPRYLIKTRGQQVTLSCSPISGHRSVSWYQQTPGQGLQFLFEYFSETQRNKGNFPGRFSGRQFSNSRSEMNVSTLELGDSALYLCASSLWGAGTDTGELFFGEGSRLTVL.

The gene calls are TRBV28 and TRBJ1-6; TCRdb selects TRBD1, and the lack of DNA leaves this call unchecked. Germline V gene lookup returns CDR1 MDHEN and CDR2 SYDVKM. The CDR3 is made up of 17 amino acids. The CDR3 loop reads CASIPGGSRWVNSPLHF.

J is TRBJ2-2 and V is TRBV15; TCRdb's D gene call, TRBD1, goes unchecked for lack of DNA. Germline V gives CDR1 LNHNV, CDR2 YYDKDF (reference sequence). CDR3 size: 15 residues. CDR3 in amino acids: CATSPGTPPAGELFF.

This chain joins TRBV20-1 and TRBJ2-1; TCRdb returns TRBD1, unconfirmable since there is no DNA. The CDR3 extends over 15 amino acids. Germline CDR1 and CDR2: DFQATT and SNEGSKA (reference sequence). CDR3 sequence: CSARTGDRNANEQFF.

The V and J genes are TRBV18 and TRBJ1-6. Germline V gives CDR1 KGHSH, CDR2 LQKENI. The CDR3 covers 16 residues. The CDR3 region is CASSPSDSSYNSPLHF.

The CDR3: CASRKTGVTGNTIYF. The J gene is TRBJ1-3, the V gene TRBV6-1; TCRdb calls TRBD1, which cannot be checked without DNA. This CDR3 contains 15 residues. CDR1 is MNHNS and CDR2 is SASEGT in the germline V gene.

The rearrangement uses TRBV10-3 and TRBJ1-6. CDR3 length: 15 residues. Germline CDR1 ENHRY, CDR2 SYGVKD. The CDR3 loop reads CAISEGGFVNSPLHF.

The chain is built from TRBV27 and TRBJ1-2; with no DNA, the TCRdb D assignment of TRBD1 cannot be verified. Germline V gene data show CDR1 as MNHEY and CDR2 as SMNVEV (reference sequence). This CDR3 has 16 residues. The CDR3: CASSSGPDRSSAGYTF.

CDR3 protein: CASSRHSGLSGANVLTF. The chain combines TRBV6-2 or TRBV6-3 with TRBJ2-6. Germline CDR1 reads MNHEY; CDR2 reads SVGEGT. The CDR3 is 17 residues long.

The chain links TRBV5-1 to TRBJ2-5. CDR3 length: 15 residues. CDR1 and CDR2 (germline): SGHRS, YFSETQ. The CDR3 sequence is CASRIDNKRSETQYF. The entire variable domain, with the rest obtained from reference TRBV5-1 and TRBJ2-5, is as follows: KAGVTQTPRYLIKTRGQQVTLSCSPISGHRSVSWYQQTPGQGLQFLFEYFSETQRNKGNFPGRFSGRQFSNSRSEMNVSTLELGDSALYLCASRIDNKRSETQYFGPGTRLLVL.

This sequence joins TRBV27 and TRBJ1-1; TCRdb picks TRBD1, but there is no DNA to check that call. The CDR3 extends over 15 amino acids. Looked up from germline, CDR1 is MNHEY and CDR2 is SMNVEV (reference sequence). CDR3 loop: CASSPGQGINTEAFF.